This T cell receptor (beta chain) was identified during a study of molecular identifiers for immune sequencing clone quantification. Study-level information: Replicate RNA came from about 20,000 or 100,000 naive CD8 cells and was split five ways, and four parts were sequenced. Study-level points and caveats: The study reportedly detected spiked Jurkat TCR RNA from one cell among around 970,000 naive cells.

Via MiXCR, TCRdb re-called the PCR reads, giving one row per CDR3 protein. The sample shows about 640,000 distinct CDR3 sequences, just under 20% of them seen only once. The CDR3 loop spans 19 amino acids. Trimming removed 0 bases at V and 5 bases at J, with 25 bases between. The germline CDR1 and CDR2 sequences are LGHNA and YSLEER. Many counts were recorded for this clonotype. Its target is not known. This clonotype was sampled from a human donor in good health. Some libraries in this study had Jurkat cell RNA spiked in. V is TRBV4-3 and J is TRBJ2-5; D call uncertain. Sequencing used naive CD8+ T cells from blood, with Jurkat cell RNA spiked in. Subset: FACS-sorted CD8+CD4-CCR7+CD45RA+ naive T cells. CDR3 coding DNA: TGCGCCAGCAGCCAAGAGGTTCGATCAGTTGGGTCGATGGAGGAGACCCAGTACTTC. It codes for CASSQEVRSVGSMEETQYF.